This T cell receptor (beta chain) was sequenced during a study of blood T cells in healthy people across ages. The V segment lost 8 bases and the J segment 3 bases; nucleotides outside the gene matches: 6. In germline, CDR1 is MDHEN, CDR2 SYDVKM. This CDR3 region has 13 residues. Sample-barcoded 5' priming and a J-beta primer mix drove a second PCR of roughly 7 to 11 cycles. MiXCR, applied by TCRdb to the 5' RACE reads, yields one record per CDR3 protein. The sample lists more than 650,000 distinct CDR3 sequences, roughly 50% seen once, with under 50% in the top ten. The draw of peripheral blood yielded 8.5 to 10 milliliters from each donor. Per individual sample, total RNA of at least 5.5 micrograms was extracted.

The V gene is TRBV28, the J gene TRBJ2-7; 8 bases align to TRBD1. The TCR sequence derives from a man of 80 years or more in good health. Sequencing was performed on blood. The CDR3 loop is CASRGQGYYEQYF. The DNA for the CDR3 is TGTGCCAGCCGAGGACAGGGTTACTACGAGCAGTACTTC. The whole variable domain, filled in from reference TRBV28 and TRBJ2-7, reads DVKVTQSSRYLVKRTGEKVFLECVQDMDHENMFWYRQDPGLGLRLIYFSYDVKMKEKGDIPEGYSVSREKKERFSLILESASTNQTSMYLCASRGQGYYEQYFGPGTRLTVT.